Listed below are T cell receptor beta chains from one sample, sequenced in a study of T cells in Graves' hyperthyroidism and ophthalmopathy. From the multiplex PCR reads, TCRdb called clonotypes with MiXCR, one entry per CDR3 protein. The sample carries 300,000 or so distinct CDR3 sequences, about 20% recorded once. Sample: blood. The receptors derive from a woman between 45 and 65 years old with Graves' hyperthyroidism. Each CDR3 is given with its conserved first and last residue. A D gene is named only where the DNA matches it firmly. Not every row has a clone size; where given, it reads once, few, many or a size class.

CDR3aa: CASSQEGGTTAGTQYF
CDR3nt: TGTGCCAGCAGCCAAGAGGGTGGGACTACTGCAGGGACCCAGTACTTC
v_gene: TRBV4-2
abundance: NA
d_gene: TRBD2
j_gene: TRBJ2-5

CDR3aa: CASSPFGGQPQHF
CDR3nt: TGTGCCAGCAGTCCGTTTGGGGGCCAGCCCCAGCATTTT
v_gene: TRBV27
abundance: few
d_gene: NA
j_gene: TRBJ1-5

CDR3aa: CASSFTGTGGYEQYF
CDR3nt: TGTGCCAGCAGCTTTACCGGGACAGGCGGCTACGAGCAGTACTTC
v_gene: TRBV28
abundance: NA
d_gene: TRBD1
j_gene: TRBJ2-7

CDR3aa: CSVGTGTDNTEAFF
CDR3nt: TGCAGCGTGGGTACCGGGACAGATAACACTGAAGCTTTCTTT
v_gene: TRBV29-1
abundance: few
d_gene: TRBD1
j_gene: TRBJ1-1

CDR3aa: CASSPRSLAGGGNEQFF
CDR3nt: TGCGCCAGCAGTCCACGATCACTAGCGGGAGGAGGTAATGAGCAGTTCTTC
v_gene: TRBV4-1
abundance: NA
d_gene: TRBD2
j_gene: TRBJ2-1

CDR3aa: CASSLQLAYEQYF
CDR3nt: TGCGCCAGCAGCTTACAACTAGCCTACGAGCAGTACTTC
v_gene: TRBV5-1
abundance: few
d_gene: NA
j_gene: TRBJ2-7

CDR3aa: CASSPTTGPNSPLHF
CDR3nt: TGTGCCAGCAGCCCGACGACAGGGCCCAATTCACCCCTCCACTTT
v_gene: TRBV11-2
abundance: many
d_gene: TRBD1
j_gene: TRBJ1-6

CDR3aa: CATSDHRVNSPLHF
CDR3nt: TGTGCCACCAGCGACCACAGGGTTAATTCACCCCTCCACTTT
v_gene: TRBV15
abundance: many
d_gene: NA
j_gene: TRBJ1-6

CDR3aa: CASSQDGAYGYTF
CDR3nt: TGTGCCAGCAGCCAGGATGGGGCCTATGGCTACACCTTC
v_gene: TRBV5-5
abundance: many
d_gene: NA
j_gene: TRBJ1-2

CDR3aa: CASSLDGLNSPLHF
CDR3nt: TGTGCCAGCAGCTTAGACGGACTCAATTCACCCCTCCACTTT
v_gene: TRBV7-9
abundance: few
d_gene: NA
j_gene: TRBJ1-6

CDR3aa: CASNGDTYNEQFF
CDR3nt: TGTGCCAGCAACGGGGATACTTACAATGAGCAGTTCTTC
v_gene: TRBV28
abundance: NA
d_gene: NA
j_gene: TRBJ2-1

CDR3aa: CASTGQGETQYF
CDR3nt: TGTGCCAGCACAGGACAGGGGGAGACCCAGTACTTC
v_gene: TRBV6-1
abundance: many
d_gene: TRBD1
j_gene: TRBJ2-5

CDR3aa: CASSPGGIAEDNEQFF
CDR3nt: TGTGCCAGCAGCCCGGGCGGGATAGCGGAAGACAATGAGCAGTTCTTC
v_gene: TRBV5-4
abundance: NA
d_gene: NA
j_gene: TRBJ2-1

CDR3aa: CASTPPGGQPQHF
CDR3nt: TGTGCCAGCACCCCCCCGGGAGGCCAGCCCCAGCATTTT
v_gene: TRBV3-1
abundance: NA
d_gene: NA
j_gene: TRBJ1-5

CDR3aa: CSASKAGGYNEQFF
CDR3nt: TGCAGTGCTAGTAAGGCGGGGGGGTACAATGAGCAGTTCTTC
v_gene: TRBV20-1
abundance: NA
d_gene: TRBD2
j_gene: TRBJ2-1

CDR3aa: CASSYRSPTNYGYTF
CDR3nt: TGTGCCAGCAGTTACAGATCGCCTACTAACTATGGCTACACCTTC
v_gene: TRBV6-5
abundance: many
d_gene: NA
j_gene: TRBJ1-2

CDR3aa: CSARDREVWETGNKGDYNEQFF
CDR3nt: TGCAGTGCTAGAGATCGGGAGGTCTGGGAGACAGGGAATAAAGGAGACTACAATGAGCAGTTCTTC
v_gene: TRBV20-1
abundance: NA
d_gene: NA
j_gene: TRBJ2-1

CDR3aa: CASSLVRDTEAFF
CDR3nt: TGTGCCAGCAGTTTGGTCAGGGACACTGAAGCTTTCTTT
v_gene: TRBV27
abundance: many
d_gene: NA
j_gene: TRBJ1-1

CDR3aa: CASSDTTGGTEAFF
CDR3nt: TGTGCCAGCAGTGACACGACAGGGGGCACTGAAGCTTTCTTT
v_gene: TRBV2
abundance: many
d_gene: TRBD1
j_gene: TRBJ1-1

CDR3aa: CASSFERDFETQYF
CDR3nt: TGTGCCAGCAGCTTTGAAAGGGATTTCGAGACCCAGTACTTC
v_gene: TRBV13
abundance: once
d_gene: NA
j_gene: TRBJ2-5

CDR3aa: CASSNLGPTDGDTQYF
CDR3nt: TGTGCCAGCTCAAACCTGGGACCAACCGATGGGGATACGCAGTATTTT
v_gene: TRBV18
abundance: many
d_gene: NA
j_gene: TRBJ2-3

CDR3aa: CALRRTNTGELFF
CDR3nt: TGTGCCCTTCGGCGGACGAACACCGGGGAGCTGTTTTTT
v_gene: TRBV7-9
abundance: many
d_gene: NA
j_gene: TRBJ2-2